These 30 T cell receptor beta chains came from one sample sequenced in a study of T cell changes during pregnancy in multiple sclerosis. Generated by immunoSEQ multiplex PCR, the TCRdb table keeps only in-frame clones and is missing some. The profile shows fewer than 45,000 clones, around nine tenths of them singletons. The sequences come from CD4+ T cells from peripheral blood mononuclear cells, collected in the first trimester of pregnancy. The receptors here all came from a female donor with multiple sclerosis, enrolled in a pregnancy study.

The chain is built from TRBV30 and TRBJ2-1; TRBD2 aligns across 15 bases. Germline lookup yields CDR1 GTSNPN and CDR2 SVGIG (reference sequence). The ends lost 2 bases at V and 10 bases at J; junction bases unmatched: 12. The CDR3 length is 17 residues. CDR3 protein: CAWSLRTSGRAGQEQFF. The CDR3 bases are TGTGCCTGGAGTCTAAGGACTAGCGGGAGGGCCGGGCAGGAGCAGTTCTTC.

The rearrangement links TRBV7-2 to TRBJ1-3; D ambiguous. Per the germline V gene, CDR1 is SGHTA and CDR2 is FQGNSA. The CDR3 totals 16 residues. V was clipped by 5 bases and J by 0 bases, with 14 bases between them. CDR3 amino acids: CASSPTASPSGNTIYF. The CDR3, as DNA: TGTGCCAGCAGCCCTACAGCTTCCCCCTCTGGAAACACCATATATTTT.

The chain has TRBV7-9 and TRBJ2-7; D gene uncertain. Germline CDR1 and CDR2: SEHNR and FQNEAQ (reference sequence). V was clipped by 5 bases and J by 3 bases, with 2 bases between them. The CDR3 totals 10 residues. The CDR3 region is CASSLYEQYF. The CDR3 region has the DNA TGTGCCAGCAGCCTCTACGAGCAGTACTTC.

The chain joins TRBV10-3 to TRBJ2-7; 10 bases are a match to TRBD2. The CDR3 totals 13 residues. The germline V gene encodes CDR1 ENHRY and CDR2 SYGVKD. Trimming at V came to 6 bases and at J to 4 bases, leaving 3 bases not matched to a gene. Here the CDR3 DNA reads TGTGCCATCAGAGGACTAGCGGAGTACGAGCAGTACTTC. This gives the protein CAIRGLAEYEQYF.

A single count supports this clone. The J gene is TRBJ2-3, the V gene TRBV4-3; the match to TRBD1 covers 7 bases. After removal of 8 bases from V and 0 bases from J, the junction contained 8 bases not matched to a gene. Germline loops: CDR1 LGHNA, CDR2 YSLEER. There are 15 residues in the CDR3. CDR3 in amino acids: CASSPGQSSTDTQYF. Here the CDR3 DNA reads TGCGCCAGCTCTCCGGGACAGTCTAGCACAGATACGCAGTATTTT.

CDR3 bases: TGTGCCAGCAGGGACAGGGTTGAAAAACTGTTTTTT. It translates to CASRDRVEKLFF. The V and J genes are TRBV2 and TRBJ1-4, with TRBD1 matching over 8 bases. J gave up 7 bases and V 6 bases, and 1 base lay outside the gene matches. CDR3 length: 12 residues. Germline-derived CDR1 and CDR2 are SNHLY and FYNNEI.

The chain recombines TRBV29-1 with TRBJ2-7; D unclear. Trimming pared 4 bases from V and 3 bases from J, leaving 7 bases between. CDR1 is SQVTM and CDR2 is ANQGSEA in the germline V gene. The CDR3 sequence is 11 residues long. CDR3: CSVVASYEQYF. The CDR3, as DNA: TGCAGCGTTGTAGCCAGCTACGAGCAGTACTTC.

J is TRBJ2-1 and V is TRBV27; D is perhaps TRBD2 (6 bases). The germline V gene has CDR1 MNHEY and CDR2 SMNVEV (reference sequence). This CDR3 comprises 16 residues. The V gene lost 10 bases and the J gene lost 3 bases, with 22 bases spanning the gap. CDR3 coding DNA: TGTGCCACTGCGGGACGTAGTAGCGGTCTCTACAATGAGCAGTTCTTC. Translating gives CATAGRSSGLYNEQFF.

The gene calls are TRBV25-1 and TRBJ1-2; D might be TRBD1 (5 bases). The CDR3 totals 15 residues. Trimming took off 4 bases at V and 2 bases at J, with 14 bases between the two ends. Germline V gene data show CDR1 as MGHDK and CDR2 as SYGVNS. The CDR3 region has the DNA TGTGCCAGCAGTGCCCGTTGGGGGGAAAACTATGGCTACACCTTC. It is translated as CASSARWGENYGYTF.

V gene TRBV2 combines with J gene TRBJ2-2, with TRBD2 as a possible D gene (5 bases). CDR1 is SNHLY, CDR2 FYNNEI, per germline. Between the trimmed V and J ends, which lost 4 bases and 5 bases, there was a span of 5 bases. The CDR3 contains 12 residues. CDR3 region: CASSGTTGELFF. CDR3 DNA sequence: TGTGCCAGCAGTGGGACTACCGGGGAGCTGTTTTTT.

This chain links TRBV20-1 with TRBJ2-3; D gene unclear. In germline, CDR1 is DFQATT, CDR2 SNEGSKA (reference sequence). CDR3 length equals 11 residues. The V and J ends lost 4 bases and 4 bases respectively, with 6 bases between them. The CDR3 DNA is TGCAGTGCTATGTCCGCAGATACGCAGTATTTT. Translation: CSAMSADTQYF.

The V and J genes are TRBV5-1 and TRBJ1-2; D is uncertain. Germline values: CDR1 SGHRS, CDR2 YFSETQ. This CDR3 has 15 residues. The V and J ends lost 0 bases and 5 bases respectively, with 14 bases between them. The CDR3: CASSLDGQTSYGYTF. CDR3 nucleotide sequence: TGCGCCAGCAGCTTGGATGGTCAAACTAGTTATGGCTACACCTTC.

DNA of the CDR3: TGTGCCAGCAGCTCCCTTTCTGACAGGGGGGCTGGAAACACCATATATTTT. Its translation: CASSSLSDRGAGNTIYF. The rearrangement uses TRBV5-6 and TRBJ1-3, with 9 bases lining up with TRBD1. The CDR3 consists of 17 residues. Trimming removed 3 bases from V and 2 bases from J; junction bases left unmatched: 9. The germline V gene encodes CDR1 SGHDT and CDR2 YYEEEE.

The rearrangement uses TRBV19 and TRBJ1-1; the D is unclear. Trimming removed 5 bases at V and 0 bases at J, with 7 bases between. The length of the CDR3 is 13 residues. CDR1 is LNHDA, CDR2 SQIVND, per germline (reference sequence). The CDR3 sequence: CASSAGVNTEAFF. In DNA, the CDR3 is TGTGCCAGTAGTGCCGGGGTGAACACTGAAGCTTTCTTT.

The chain couples TRBV5-6 to TRBJ1-4, with TRBD1 identical over 9 bases. V lost 4 bases and J lost 5; bases outside the gene matches: 9. The germline CDR1 and CDR2 sequences are SGHDT and YYEEEE. The CDR3 spans 16 residues. The CDR3 coding sequence is TGTGCCAGCAGCATTCGGACAGGGGTCCAGAATGAAAAACTGTTTTTT. The encoded protein is CASSIRTGVQNEKLFF. Drawing the rest from reference TRBV5-6 and TRBJ1-4, the complete variable domain is DAGVTQSPTHLIKTRGQQVTLRCSPKSGHDTVSWYQQALGQGPQFIFQYYEEEERQRGNFPDRFSGHQFPNYSSELNVNALLLGDSALYLCASSIRTGVQNEKLFFGSGTQLSVL.

This chain joins TRBV30 and TRBJ2-7, with a tentative D call TRBD2 (6 bases). Trimming shortened V by 2 bases and J by 6 bases, and 8 bases separated the two germline ends. The CDR3 totals 11 residues. Germline CDR1 reads GTSNPN; CDR2 reads SVGIG (reference sequence). CDR3 coding DNA: TGTGCCTGGAGTTTGGGGGGCGAGCAGTACTTC. This sequence encodes CAWSLGGEQYF.

This clone has only one observation. The chain employs TRBV4-2 and TRBJ1-1; 7 nucleotides align to TRBD1. The germline V gene has CDR1 LGHNA and CDR2 YNFKEQ. The CDR3 is made up of 14 amino acids. V shed 5 bases, J shed 3 bases, and the junction held 6 bases outside the gene matches. The DNA for the CDR3 is TGTGCCAGCAGCACGGGTGACAGGGACACTGAAGCTTTCTTT. Translating it yields CASSTGDRDTEAFF.

V is TRBV28 and J is TRBJ1-3; no firm D call. This CDR3 region has 16 residues. The germline V gene has CDR1 MDHEN and CDR2 SYDVKM. Trimming removed 6 bases from V and 4 bases from J, with 19 bases in between. The CDR3 reads CASRNGGNPVGNTIYF. The CDR3 nucleotides are TGTGCCAGCAGAAATGGCGGGAATCCCGTCGGAAACACCATATATTTT.

This chain uses TRBV7-2 with TRBJ1-4; D may be TRBD1 (6 bases). Between the trimmed V and J ends, which lost 3 bases and 8 bases, there was a span of 19 bases. Germline assignment: CDR1 SGHTA and CDR2 FQGNSA. This CDR3 contains 16 residues. The CDR3 DNA reads TGTGCCAGCAGCTTGGCCCCGGACAGCCGAGGCGAAAAACTGTTTTTT. Translating gives CASSLAPDSRGEKLFF. Using reference TRBV7-2 and TRBJ1-4 for the parts outside the CDR3, the full variable domain is GAGVSQSPSNKVTEKGKDVELRCDPISGHTALYWYRQSLGQGLEFLIYFQGNSAPDKSGLPSDRFSAERTGGSVSTLTIQRTQQEDSAVYLCASSLAPDSRGEKLFFGSGTQLSVL.

The chain employs TRBV19 and TRBJ2-5, with TRBD1 identical over 7 bases. Germline CDR1 is LNHDA and CDR2 is SQIVND (reference sequence). J gave up 2 bases and V 1 base, and 7 bases lay outside the gene matches. CDR3 size: 16 residues. CDR3 in amino acids: CASSIGGGQIQETQYF. The DNA of the CDR3 is TGTGCCAGTAGTATAGGAGGGGGACAGATACAAGAGACCCAGTACTTC.

The chain recombines TRBV6-5 with TRBJ2-3, with D possibly matching TRBD2 (6 bases). The germline V gene encodes CDR1 MNHEY and CDR2 SVGAGI. This CDR3 comprises 15 residues. V lost 7 bases and J 3 bases, leaving 17 bases between the germline ends. The DNA of the CDR3 is TGTGCCAGCACCCGAACCGGGACTCAGACAGATACGCAGTATTTT. It yields the protein CASTRTGTQTDTQYF.

This rearrangement joins TRBV7-2 to TRBJ2-7; D perhaps matches TRBD2 (7 bases). The CDR3 contains 14 residues. The ends were cut back, 5 bases at V and 6 bases at J, with 17 bases in the middle. Germline assignment: CDR1 SGHTA and CDR2 FQGNSA. The CDR3: CASSQRGRGGEQYF. The CDR3 nucleotides are TGTGCCAGCAGCCAGAGGGGGAGGGGTGGCGAGCAGTACTTC.

The chain joins TRBV27 to TRBJ2-2, with 7 bases aligning to TRBD1. Germline-derived CDR1 and CDR2 are MNHEY and SMNVEV (reference sequence). The CDR3 is 15 amino acids. Trimming cost V 3 bases and J 1 base; bases outside gene matches: 2. CDR3 DNA sequence: TGTGCCAGCAGTTTTCACAGGGGGAACACCGGGGAGCTGTTTTTT. This gives the protein CASSFHRGNTGELFF.

The genes are TRBV27 and TRBJ1-5, with D possibly being TRBD1 (6 bases). From germline, CDR1 is MNHEY and CDR2 SMNVEV (reference sequence). CDR3 size: 14 residues. V lost 6 bases, J lost 3 bases, and 12 bases lay in between. In DNA form, the CDR3 reads TGTGCCAGCAGAAGCAACAGGGACAATCAGCCCCAGCATTTT. Amino acid sequence: CASRSNRDNQPQHF.

The chain employs TRBV19 and TRBJ2-3; 8 bases match TRBD2. The CDR3 runs to 15 residues. After removal of 3 bases from V and 0 bases from J, the junction contained 2 bases not matched to a gene. In germline, CDR1 is LNHDA, CDR2 SQIVND (reference sequence). The CDR3 coding sequence is TGTGCCAGTAGTATTAGCGGGGTTAGCACAGATACGCAGTATTTT. Translation gives CASSISGVSTDTQYF.

The V gene is TRBV19, the J gene TRBJ2-1; 9 positions agree with TRBD2. V was pared by 6 bases and J by 3 bases, with 9 bases of the junction left unmatched. The CDR3 length is 16 residues. Germline values: CDR1 LNHDA, CDR2 SQIVND (reference sequence). The CDR3 loop is CASRPALAGFYNEQFF. CDR3 sequence (DNA): TGTGCCAGTAGGCCCGCTCTAGCGGGATTCTACAATGAGCAGTTCTTC.

This clone was seen only once. The CDR3 spells CASSRQGLGTQYF. The CDR3 DNA reads as TGTGCCAGCAGTCGACAGGGACTAGGTACGCAGTATTTT. This chain joins TRBV2 and TRBJ2-3; D is possibly TRBD2 (8 bases). Trimming removed 5 bases at V and 8 bases at J, with 14 bases between. Germline CDR1 reads SNHLY; CDR2 reads FYNNEI. CDR3 size: 13 residues.

V gene TRBV13 combines with J gene TRBJ2-3; D perhaps matches TRBD2 (7 bases). CDR3 length: 16 amino acids. Germline V gives CDR1 PRHDT, CDR2 FYEKMQ (reference sequence). V was shortened by 4 bases and J by 3 bases, with 17 bases between the two germline ends. The CDR3 nucleotides read TGTGCCAGCAGCTCCCCCCGAAGGGGGGGGACAGATACGCAGTATTTT. The encoded protein is CASSSPRRGGTDTQYF. Full variable domain (remainder filled in from reference TRBV13 and TRBJ2-3): AAGVIQSPRHLIKEKRETATLKCYPIPRHDTVYWYQQGPGQDPQFLISFYEKMQSDKGSIPDRFSAQQFSDYHSELNMSSLELGDSALYFCASSSPRRGGTDTQYFGPGTRLTVL.

V is TRBV28 and J is TRBJ1-2; TRBD1 matches at 7 bases. Germline trimming cut 4 bases from V and 5 bases from J; bases unmatched to any gene: 10. Germline assignment: CDR1 MDHEN and CDR2 SYDVKM. This CDR3 spans 15 amino acids. CDR3 sequence: CASSSRQTGTYGYTF. The CDR3 nucleotides read TGTGCCAGCAGTTCCCGCCAGACAGGGACATATGGCTACACCTTC.

This chain uses TRBV5-1 with TRBJ2-3, with 10 bases matching TRBD1. Germline V gene lookup returns CDR1 SGHRS and CDR2 YFSETQ. V shed 5 bases and J 6 bases; nucleotides not matched to a gene: 6. The CDR3 has 14 residues. The CDR3 bases are TGCGCCAGCAGGACAGGGGGCGATCGGGATACGCAGTATTTT. Translating it yields CASRTGGDRDTQYF.